The table lists the clone carrying this TCR beta chain with a few counts. The entry originates in a study of blood T cells in healthy people across ages. PCR was performed a second time for about 7 to 11 cycles using a sample-barcoded 5' primer and a J-beta primer mix. TCRdb reprocessed the 5' RACE reads with MiXCR, giving one entry per CDR3 protein. The sample consists of approximately 820,000 distinct CDR3 sequences, 44% of them appearing once. V gave up 6 bases and J gave up 5 bases; unmatched junction bases: 7. This CDR3 spans 13 amino acids. The germline gives CDR1 DFQATT, CDR2 SNEGSKA (reference sequence).

The sample comprised blood. The V and J genes are TRBV20-1 and TRBJ2-3, with 8 bases matching TRBD2. This clonotype was obtained from a man in his fifties or sixties in good health. CDR3 in amino acids: CSAPGGPIDTQYF. For the CDR3, the DNA is TGCAGTGCCCCGGGGGGGCCTATAGATACGCAGTATTTT.